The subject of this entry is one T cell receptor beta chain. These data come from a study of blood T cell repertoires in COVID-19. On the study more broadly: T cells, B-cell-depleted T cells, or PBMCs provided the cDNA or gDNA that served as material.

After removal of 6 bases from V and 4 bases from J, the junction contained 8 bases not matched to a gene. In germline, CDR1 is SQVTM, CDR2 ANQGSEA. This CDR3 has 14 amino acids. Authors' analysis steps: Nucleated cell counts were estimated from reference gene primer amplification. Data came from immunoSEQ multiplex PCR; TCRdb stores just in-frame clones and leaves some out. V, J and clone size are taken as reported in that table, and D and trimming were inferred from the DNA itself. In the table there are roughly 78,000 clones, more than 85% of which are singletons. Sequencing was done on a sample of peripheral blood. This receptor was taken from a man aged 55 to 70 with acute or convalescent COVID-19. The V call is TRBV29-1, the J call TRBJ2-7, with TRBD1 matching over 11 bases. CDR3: CSVENRDRGYEQYF. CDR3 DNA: TGCAGCGTCGAAAACCGGGACAGGGGGTACGAGCAGTACTTC.